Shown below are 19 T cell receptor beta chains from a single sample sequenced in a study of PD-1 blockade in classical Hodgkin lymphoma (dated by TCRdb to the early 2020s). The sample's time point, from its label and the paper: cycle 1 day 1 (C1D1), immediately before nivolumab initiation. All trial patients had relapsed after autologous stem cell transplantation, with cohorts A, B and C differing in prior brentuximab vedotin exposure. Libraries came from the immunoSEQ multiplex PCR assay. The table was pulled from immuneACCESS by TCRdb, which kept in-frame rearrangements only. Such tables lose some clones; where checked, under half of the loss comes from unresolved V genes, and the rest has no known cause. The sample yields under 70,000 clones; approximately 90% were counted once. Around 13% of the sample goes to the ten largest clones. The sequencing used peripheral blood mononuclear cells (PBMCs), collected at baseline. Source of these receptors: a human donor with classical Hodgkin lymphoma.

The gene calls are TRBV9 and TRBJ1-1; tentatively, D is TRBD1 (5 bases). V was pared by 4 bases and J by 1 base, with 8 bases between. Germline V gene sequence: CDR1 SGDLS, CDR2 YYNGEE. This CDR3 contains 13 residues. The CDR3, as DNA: TGTGCCAGCAGCCTCACAGGGAACACTGAAGCTTTCTTT. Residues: CASSLTGNTEAFF.

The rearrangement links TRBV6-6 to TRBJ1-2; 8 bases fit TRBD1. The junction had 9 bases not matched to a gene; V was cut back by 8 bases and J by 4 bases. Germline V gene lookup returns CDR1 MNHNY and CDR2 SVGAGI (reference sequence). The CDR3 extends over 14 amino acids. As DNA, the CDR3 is TGTGCCAGCCGTACTCCAGGGGGCAGCTATGGCTACACCTTC. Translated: CASRTPGGSYGYTF.

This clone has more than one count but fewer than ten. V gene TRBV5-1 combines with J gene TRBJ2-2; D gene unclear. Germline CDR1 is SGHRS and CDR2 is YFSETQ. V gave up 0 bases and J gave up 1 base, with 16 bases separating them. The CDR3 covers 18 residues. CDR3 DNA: TGCGCCAGCAGCTTGGATCCGGGTATGATCTGGAACACCGGGGAGCTGTTTTTT. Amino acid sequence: CASSLDPGMIWNTGELFF.

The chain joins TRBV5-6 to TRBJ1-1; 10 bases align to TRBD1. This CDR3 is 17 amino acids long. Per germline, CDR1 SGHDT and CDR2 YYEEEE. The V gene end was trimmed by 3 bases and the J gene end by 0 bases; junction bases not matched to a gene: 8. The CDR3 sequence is CASSSGQGWVLNTEAFF. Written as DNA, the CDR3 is TGTGCCAGCAGCTCGGGACAGGGGTGGGTCCTGAACACTGAAGCTTTCTTT.

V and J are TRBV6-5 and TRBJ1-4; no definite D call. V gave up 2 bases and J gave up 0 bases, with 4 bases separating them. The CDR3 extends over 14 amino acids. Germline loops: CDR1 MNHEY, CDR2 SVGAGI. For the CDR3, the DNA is TGTGCCAGCAGTTACAGGGCAACTAATGAAAAACTGTTTTTT. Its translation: CASSYRATNEKLFF.

The CDR3 is CASSFDSTYEQYF. Written as DNA, the CDR3 is TGCGCCAGCAGCTTTGACAGCACCTACGAGCAGTACTTC. The chain carries TRBV5-1 and TRBJ2-7; tentatively, D is TRBD1 (5 bases). Trimming pared 2 bases from V and 2 bases from J, leaving 8 bases between. CDR1 is SGHRS and CDR2 is YFSETQ in the germline V gene. The CDR3 loop spans 13 amino acids.

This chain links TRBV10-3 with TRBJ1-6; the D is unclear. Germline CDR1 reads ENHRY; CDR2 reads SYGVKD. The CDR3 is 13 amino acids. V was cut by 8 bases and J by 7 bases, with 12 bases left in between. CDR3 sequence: CAIAAVGNSPLHF. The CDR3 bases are TGTGCCATCGCGGCTGTGGGGAATTCACCCCTCCACTTT.

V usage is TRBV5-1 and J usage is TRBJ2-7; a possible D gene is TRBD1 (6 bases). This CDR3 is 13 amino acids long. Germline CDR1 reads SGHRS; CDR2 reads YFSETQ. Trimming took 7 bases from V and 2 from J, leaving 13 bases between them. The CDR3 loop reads CASWDKPTYEQYF. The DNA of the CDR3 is TGCGCCAGCTGGGACAAGCCTACCTACGAGCAGTACTTC.

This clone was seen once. The CDR3 bases are TGTGCCAGCAGTTCTAGGGAGAATGGAAACACCATATATTTT. This codes for CASSSRENGNTIYF. The V call is TRBV6-1, the J call TRBJ1-3; D gene unclear. The CDR3 is made up of 14 amino acids. V was cut by 5 bases and J by 3 bases, with 11 bases left in between. Germline CDR1 is MNHNS and CDR2 is SASEGT.

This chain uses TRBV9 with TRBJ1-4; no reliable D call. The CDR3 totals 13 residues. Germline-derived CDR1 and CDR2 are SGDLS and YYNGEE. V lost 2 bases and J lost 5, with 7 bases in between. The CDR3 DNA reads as TGTGCCAGCAGCGTGGATCTCAATGAAAAACTGTTTTTT. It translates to CASSVDLNEKLFF.

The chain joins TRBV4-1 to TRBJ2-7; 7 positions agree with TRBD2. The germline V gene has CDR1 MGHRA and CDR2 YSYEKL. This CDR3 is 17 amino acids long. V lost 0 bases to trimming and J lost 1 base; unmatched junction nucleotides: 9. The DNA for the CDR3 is TGCGCCAGCAGCCAAGATGGGCGGGGGAGACTTTCCTACGAGCAGTACTTC. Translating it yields CASSQDGRGRLSYEQYF.

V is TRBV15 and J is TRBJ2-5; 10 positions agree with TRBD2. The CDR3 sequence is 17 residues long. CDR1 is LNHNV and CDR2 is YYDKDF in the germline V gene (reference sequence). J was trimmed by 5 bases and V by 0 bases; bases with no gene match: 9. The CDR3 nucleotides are TGTGCCACCAGCAGAGATCAGCTAGCGGGGGTTGGGGAGACCCAGTACTTC. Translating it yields CATSRDQLAGVGETQYF.

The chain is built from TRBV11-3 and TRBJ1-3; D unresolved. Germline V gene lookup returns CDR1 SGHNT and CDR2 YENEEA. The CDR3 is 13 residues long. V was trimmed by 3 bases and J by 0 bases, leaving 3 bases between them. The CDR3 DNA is TGTGCCAGCAGCTTCAGCTCTGGAAACACCATATATTTT. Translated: CASSFSSGNTIYF.

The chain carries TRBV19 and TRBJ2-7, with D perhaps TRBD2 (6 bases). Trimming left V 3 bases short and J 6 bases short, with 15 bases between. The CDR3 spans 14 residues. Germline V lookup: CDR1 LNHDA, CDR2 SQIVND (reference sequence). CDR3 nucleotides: TGTGCCAGTAGTATGGGCAGGAGGGGCCTCGAGCAGTACTTC. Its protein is CASSMGRRGLEQYF.

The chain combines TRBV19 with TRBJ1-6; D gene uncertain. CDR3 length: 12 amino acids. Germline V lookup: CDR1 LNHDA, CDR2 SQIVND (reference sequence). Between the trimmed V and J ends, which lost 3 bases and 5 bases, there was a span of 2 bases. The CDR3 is CASSMDNSPLHF. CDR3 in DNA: TGTGCCAGTAGTATGGATAATTCACCCCTCCACTTT.

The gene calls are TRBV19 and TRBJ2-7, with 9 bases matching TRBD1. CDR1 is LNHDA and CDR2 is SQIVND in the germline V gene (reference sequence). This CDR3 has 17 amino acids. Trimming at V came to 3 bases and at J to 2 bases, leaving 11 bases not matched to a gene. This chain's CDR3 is CASSMRVGQGLAYEQYF. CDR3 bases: TGTGCCAGTAGTATGCGAGTAGGACAGGGGCTGGCCTACGAGCAGTACTTC.

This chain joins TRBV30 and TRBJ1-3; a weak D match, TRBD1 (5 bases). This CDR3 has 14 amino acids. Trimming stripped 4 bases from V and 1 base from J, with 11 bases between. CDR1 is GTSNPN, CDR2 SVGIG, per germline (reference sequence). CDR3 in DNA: TGTGCCTGGACCACAGGACTTTCTGGAAACACCATATATTTT. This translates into CAWTTGLSGNTIYF.

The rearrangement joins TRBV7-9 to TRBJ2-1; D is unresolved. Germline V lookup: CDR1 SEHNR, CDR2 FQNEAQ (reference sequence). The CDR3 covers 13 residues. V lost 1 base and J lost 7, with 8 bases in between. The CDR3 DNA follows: TGTGCCAGCAGCTTAGGGCCTAGGAATGAGCAGTTCTTC. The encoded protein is CASSLGPRNEQFF.

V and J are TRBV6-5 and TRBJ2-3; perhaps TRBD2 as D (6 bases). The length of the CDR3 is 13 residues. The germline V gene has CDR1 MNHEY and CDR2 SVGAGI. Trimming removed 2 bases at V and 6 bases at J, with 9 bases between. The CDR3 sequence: CASSYREVDTQYF. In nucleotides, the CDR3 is TGTGCCAGCAGTTACAGGGAGGTGGATACGCAGTATTTT.